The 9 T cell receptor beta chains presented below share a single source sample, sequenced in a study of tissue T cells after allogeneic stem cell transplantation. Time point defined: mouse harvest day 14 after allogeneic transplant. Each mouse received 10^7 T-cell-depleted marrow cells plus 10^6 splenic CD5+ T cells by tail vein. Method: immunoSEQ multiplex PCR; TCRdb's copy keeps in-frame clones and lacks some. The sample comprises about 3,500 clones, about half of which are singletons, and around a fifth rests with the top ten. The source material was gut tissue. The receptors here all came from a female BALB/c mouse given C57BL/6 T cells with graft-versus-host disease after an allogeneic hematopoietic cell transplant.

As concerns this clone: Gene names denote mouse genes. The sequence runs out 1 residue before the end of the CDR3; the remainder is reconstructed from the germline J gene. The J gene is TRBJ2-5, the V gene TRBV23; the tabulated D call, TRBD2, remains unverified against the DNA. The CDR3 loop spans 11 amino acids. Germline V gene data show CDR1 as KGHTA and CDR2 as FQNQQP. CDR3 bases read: TGCTCCAGCAGCTTCCAAGACACCCAGTAC. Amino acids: CSSSFQDTQY. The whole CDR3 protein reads CSSSFQDTQYF.

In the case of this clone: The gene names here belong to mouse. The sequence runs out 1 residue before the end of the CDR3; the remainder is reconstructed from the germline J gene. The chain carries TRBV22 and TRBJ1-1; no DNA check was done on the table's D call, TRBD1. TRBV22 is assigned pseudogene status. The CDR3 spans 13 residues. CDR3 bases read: TGTGCCAGCAGTTGTCGAGGAAACACAGAAGTCTTC. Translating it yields CASSCRGNTEVF. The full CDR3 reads CASSCRGNTEVFF.

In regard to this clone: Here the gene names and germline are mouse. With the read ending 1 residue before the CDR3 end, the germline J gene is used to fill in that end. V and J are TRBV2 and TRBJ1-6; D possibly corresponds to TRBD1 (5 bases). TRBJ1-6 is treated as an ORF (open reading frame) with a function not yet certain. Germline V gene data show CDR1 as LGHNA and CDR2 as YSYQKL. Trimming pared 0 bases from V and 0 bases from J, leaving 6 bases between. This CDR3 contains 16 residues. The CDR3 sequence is CASSQDGGSYNSPLYF. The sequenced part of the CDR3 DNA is TGTGCCAGCAGCCAAGACGGGGGTTCCTATAATTCGCCCCTCTAC.

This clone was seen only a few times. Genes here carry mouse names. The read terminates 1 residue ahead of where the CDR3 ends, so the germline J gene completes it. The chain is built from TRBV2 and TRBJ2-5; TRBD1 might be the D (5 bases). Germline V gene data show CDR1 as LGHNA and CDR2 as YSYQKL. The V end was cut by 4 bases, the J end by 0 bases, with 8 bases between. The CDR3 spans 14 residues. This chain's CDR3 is CASSRDSNQDTQYF. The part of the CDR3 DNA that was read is TGTGCCAGCAGCCGCGACAGTAACCAAGACACCCAGTAC.

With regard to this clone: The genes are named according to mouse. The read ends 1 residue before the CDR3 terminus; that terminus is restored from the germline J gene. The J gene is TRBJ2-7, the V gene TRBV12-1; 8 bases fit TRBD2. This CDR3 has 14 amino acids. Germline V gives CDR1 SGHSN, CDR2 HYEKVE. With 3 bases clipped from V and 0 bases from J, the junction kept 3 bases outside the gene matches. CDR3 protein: CASSSGGFSYEQYF. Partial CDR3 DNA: TGTGCCAGCTCTTCTGGGGGGTTCTCCTATGAACAGTAC.

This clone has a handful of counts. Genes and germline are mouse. This CDR3 is CASSGTVNQAPLF. The CDR3 bases that were read are TGTGCCAGCAGCGGGACAGTCAACCAGGCTCCGCTT. V and J are TRBV4 and TRBJ1-5, with TRBD1 matching over 7 bases. The read gets to within 1 residue of the CDR3 end, and the germline J gene fills in the rest. Trimming cost V 5 bases and J 3 bases; bases outside gene matches: 1. CDR1 is LGHDT and CDR2 is YNNKQL in the germline V gene (reference sequence). CDR3 size: 13 residues.

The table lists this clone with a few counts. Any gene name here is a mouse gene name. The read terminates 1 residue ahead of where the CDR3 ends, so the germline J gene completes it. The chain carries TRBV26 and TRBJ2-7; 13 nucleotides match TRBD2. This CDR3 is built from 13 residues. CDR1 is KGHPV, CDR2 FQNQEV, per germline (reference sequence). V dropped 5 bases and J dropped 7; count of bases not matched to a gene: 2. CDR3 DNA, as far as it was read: TGTGCCAGCAGTTGGGACTGGGGGGGAGAACAGTAC. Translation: CASSWDWGGEQY. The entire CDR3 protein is CASSWDWGGEQYF.

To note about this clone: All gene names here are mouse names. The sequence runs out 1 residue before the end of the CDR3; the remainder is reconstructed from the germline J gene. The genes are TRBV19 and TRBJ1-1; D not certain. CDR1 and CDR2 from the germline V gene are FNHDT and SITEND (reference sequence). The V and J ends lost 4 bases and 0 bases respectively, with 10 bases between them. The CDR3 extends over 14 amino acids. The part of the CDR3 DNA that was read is TGTGCCAGCAGTCCCGACAATGCAAACACAGAAGTCTTC. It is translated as CASSPDNANTEVF. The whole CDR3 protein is CASSPDNANTEVFF.

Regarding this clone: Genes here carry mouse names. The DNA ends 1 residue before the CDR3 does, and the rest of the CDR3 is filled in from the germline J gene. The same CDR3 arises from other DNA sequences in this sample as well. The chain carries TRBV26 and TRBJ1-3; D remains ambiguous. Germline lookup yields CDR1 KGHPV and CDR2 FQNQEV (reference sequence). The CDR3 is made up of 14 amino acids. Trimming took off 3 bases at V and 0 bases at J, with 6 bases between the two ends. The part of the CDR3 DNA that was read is TGTGCCAGCAGTCTACCAAATTCTGGAAATACGCTCTAT. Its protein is CASSLPNSGNTLY. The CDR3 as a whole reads CASSLPNSGNTLYF.